Following are 30 T cell receptor beta chains from one sample sequenced in a study of T cells in Graves' hyperthyroidism and ophthalmopathy. Amplified TCR beta CDR3 regions derived from RNA transcripts. A first-round RT-PCR of the TCR CDR3 used the HTBI primer set. TCRdb itself ran the multiplex PCR reads through MiXCR, one entry per CDR3 protein. Counted here are 750,000 to 900,000 distinct CDR3 sequences, roughly 40% occurring once; the ten biggest clones make up 7.5% to 9.5%. Material: blood. Receptor source: a man younger than 35 with Graves' hyperthyroidism.

The V gene is TRBV4-1, the J gene TRBJ2-7; D is possibly TRBD2 (5 bases). CDR1 is MGHRA, CDR2 YSYEKL, per germline. V was trimmed by 1 base and J by 3 bases, leaving 10 bases between them. The CDR3 contains 14 residues. In DNA form, the CDR3 reads TGCGCCAGCAGCCAAGTCAACGGGAACTACGAGCAGTACTTC. It encodes CASSQVNGNYEQYF.

The chain recombines TRBV19 with TRBJ1-5, with unresolved D. V was clipped by 0 bases and J by 11 bases, with 14 bases between them. The CDR3 has 14 amino acids. Per the germline V gene, CDR1 is LNHDA and CDR2 is SQIVND (reference sequence). DNA for the CDR3: TGTGCCAGTAGTATAGATTCCGGCGGGGAGACCCAGCATTTT. Protein: CASSIDSGGETQHF.

The chain has TRBV7-9 and TRBJ2-5; 7 bases map to TRBD1. CDR3 length: 16 residues. The trim removed 7 bases at V and 0 bases at J, leaving 11 bases unmatched. Germline V lookup: CDR1 SEHNR, CDR2 FQNEAQ (reference sequence). The CDR3 DNA reads as TGTGCCAGCAAACCGATGACAGGGACATACCAAGAGACCCAGTACTTC. It encodes CASKPMTGTYQETQYF.

The V call is TRBV7-8, the J call TRBJ2-7, with 8 bases fitting TRBD1. Germline-derived CDR1 and CDR2 are SGHVS and FQNEAQ. CDR3 length equals 15 residues. V lost 2 bases to trimming and J lost 3 bases; unmatched junction nucleotides: 6. The CDR3 region has the DNA TGTGCCAGCAGCTTATATGGGACAGGAGACTACGAGCAGTACTTC. Amino acid sequence: CASSLYGTGDYEQYF.

This clonotype was observed a single time. The chain is built from TRBV29-1 and TRBJ1-2; TRBD1 matches 7 bases. Germline trimming cut 6 bases from V and 12 bases from J; bases unmatched to any gene: 4. Germline CDR1 SQVTM, CDR2 ANQGSEA. This CDR3 has 9 residues. Here the CDR3 reads CSVGTANTF. The CDR3 DNA is TGCAGCGTGGGGACAGCCAACACCTTC.

There are many counts of this clonotype. The rearrangement links TRBV15 to TRBJ1-5; TRBD1 agrees at 7 bases. The V and J ends lost 5 bases and 5 bases, in that order; junction bases with no gene match: 6. The germline V gene encodes CDR1 LNHNV and CDR2 YYDKDF (reference sequence). The CDR3 totals 14 residues. For the CDR3, the DNA is TGTGCCACCAGCGTAGGACAGGACGATCAGCCCCAGCATTTT. Protein: CATSVGQDDQPQHF.

The chain joins TRBV5-1 to TRBJ1-6; 7 nucleotides align to TRBD1. The CDR3 has 17 amino acids. The germline V gene has CDR1 SGHRS and CDR2 YFSETQ. Trimming removed 1 base from V and 4 bases from J; junction bases left unmatched: 8. The CDR3 nucleotides are TGCGCCAGCAGCTTGACCCAAGGGACAGAATATAATTCACCCCTCCACTTT. Translated, it gives CASSLTQGTEYNSPLHF. The full variable domain, with the rest looked up from reference TRBV5-1 and TRBJ1-6, is KAGVTQTPRYLIKTRGQQVTLSCSPISGHRSVSWYQQTPGQGLQFLFEYFSETQRNKGNFPGRFSGRQFSNSRSEMNVSTLELGDSALYLCASSLTQGTEYNSPLHFGNGTRLTVT.

This clonotype was seen a few times. The CDR3 protein is CASSYIVSGSSYEQYF. The CDR3 nucleotides read TGTGCCAGCAGCTACATCGTTAGCGGGAGCTCCTACGAGCAGTACTTC. This chain uses TRBV7-2 with TRBJ2-7; 9 bases are shared with TRBD2. Germline lookup yields CDR1 SGHTA and CDR2 FQGNSA. V lost 4 bases, J lost 0 bases, and 7 bases stayed unmatched. The CDR3 has 16 amino acids.

In its sample, this clonotype was seen many times. This chain connects TRBV7-8 to TRBJ1-1; D is ambiguous. CDR1 and CDR2 (germline): SGHVS, FQNEAQ. This CDR3 spans 14 amino acids. V was shortened by 7 bases and J by 3 bases, with 15 bases between the two germline ends. The CDR3 loop reads CASIPRRADTEAFF. The CDR3 nucleotides are TGTGCCAGCATCCCTCGGCGGGCAGACACTGAAGCTTTCTTT.

This chain links TRBV7-2 with TRBJ1-6; possibly TRBD1 for D (6 bases). Germline CDR1 is SGHTA and CDR2 is FQGNSA. The CDR3 covers 16 residues. Trimming pared 3 bases from V and 7 bases from J, leaving 16 bases between. CDR3: CASSFLHEQGNSPLHF. The CDR3 DNA reads TGTGCCAGCAGCTTCTTACACGAGCAGGGGAATTCACCCCTCCACTTT.

This clonotype was seen a handful of times. The chain has TRBV20-1 and TRBJ2-2; D not resolved. The CDR3 runs to 11 residues. CDR1 DFQATT and CDR2 SNEGSKA come from the germline V gene (reference sequence). V shed 5 bases and J shed 7 bases, with 8 bases lying between them. The chain's CDR3 is CSARVGGELFF. DNA of the CDR3: TGCAGTGCTCGCGTCGGCGGGGAGCTGTTTTTT.

The rearrangement joins TRBV6-6 to TRBJ1-5, with TRBD1 as a possible D gene (5 bases). The germline V gene encodes CDR1 MNHNY and CDR2 SVGAGI (reference sequence). The CDR3 sequence is 15 residues long. Deletions cut 5 bases from V and 2 bases from J, with 13 bases between. The CDR3 spells CASSAQVVGNQPQHF. In DNA, the CDR3 is TGTGCCAGCAGTGCACAGGTGGTCGGCAATCAGCCCCAGCATTTT.

The chain links TRBV5-4 to TRBJ1-5; D remains ambiguous. The CDR3 loop spans 17 amino acids. V gave up 7 bases and J gave up 3 bases, with 23 bases separating them. CDR1 and CDR2 from the germline V gene are SGHNT and YYREEE (reference sequence). In DNA, the CDR3 is TGTGCCAGCTCCAAAGGACCAGTCGGGAGCGACAATCAGCCCCAGCATTTT. Translating it yields CASSKGPVGSDNQPQHF.

The rearrangement joins TRBV10-3 to TRBJ1-6; the D gene is possibly TRBD1 (6 bases). The CDR3 is made up of 15 amino acids. Germline V gives CDR1 ENHRY, CDR2 SYGVKD. Trimming took 10 bases from V and 7 from J, leaving 20 bases between them. The CDR3 DNA sequence: TGTGCCAGTAGATCACGGGGCAGGGGCAATTCACCCCTCCACTTT. Its protein is CASRSRGRGNSPLHF.

This clonotype was counted at least ten times. The chain uses TRBV29-1 and TRBJ2-2; TRBD2 agrees at 8 bases. This CDR3 comprises 13 residues. Looked up from germline, CDR1 is SQVTM and CDR2 is ANQGSEA. V trimming: 6 bases; J trimming: 5 bases; junction bases outside the gene matches: 5. The DNA of the CDR3 is TGCAGCGTGGGGACTAGTAAGACCGGGGAGCTGTTTTTT. Protein sequence: CSVGTSKTGELFF.

This clonotype was found many times. The chain couples TRBV9 to TRBJ1-4; no firm D call. The CDR3 extends over 13 amino acids. Germline lookup yields CDR1 SGDLS and CDR2 YYNGEE. V lost 0 bases, J lost 8 bases, and 8 bases lay in between. CDR3 bases: TGTGCCAGCAGCGTAGGGTTAGAAGAAAAACTGTTTTTT. It encodes CASSVGLEEKLFF.

This clonotype has more than one count but fewer than ten. A much bigger clone sits one base away, suggesting this may be a read error. The rearrangement uses TRBV6-4 and TRBJ1-3, with a tentative D call TRBD1 (5 bases). Trimming took off 0 bases at V and 2 bases at J, with 8 bases between the two ends. Per the germline V gene, CDR1 is MRHNA and CDR2 is SNTAGT. There are 15 residues in the CDR3. CDR3 loop: CASSDSGAAGNTIYF. The CDR3 nucleotides are TGTGCCAGCAGTGACTCCGGGGCCGCTGGAAACACCATATATTTT.

This clonotype was found a few times. The CDR3 loop reads CASSPGDEDTQYF. CDR3 DNA: TGTGCCAGCAGCCCCGGCGACGAGGATACCCAGTACTTC. The rearrangement links TRBV5-6 to TRBJ2-5; D unclear. Germline CDR1 reads SGHDT; CDR2 reads YYEEEE. Trimming removed 4 bases from V and 8 bases from J, with 15 bases in between. The CDR3 has 13 amino acids.

V and J are TRBV7-2 and TRBJ2-7; D perhaps matches TRBD2 (6 bases). The V gene's germline CDR1 is SGHTA and CDR2 FQGNSA. V lost 5 bases to trimming and J lost 7 bases, with 18 bases between them. This CDR3 has 14 residues. Here the CDR3 reads CASSPGVGAGEQYF. The CDR3, as DNA: TGTGCCAGCAGCCCGGGAGTAGGGGCCGGGGAGCAGTACTTC.

This clonotype was counted once. With a much larger clone just one base away, this may be a read error. Since the CDR3 does not end with the conserved phenylalanine or tryptophan, this likely comes from a read error. V gene TRBV10-2 combines with J gene TRBJ1-1; 9 positions agree with TRBD1. V lost 6 bases and J lost 3; bases outside the gene matches: 2. Germline V lookup: CDR1 WSHSY, CDR2 SAAADI. This CDR3 has 13 residues. The CDR3, as DNA: TGCGCCAGCAGAGGGGACAGGGACACTGAAGCTTTCCTT. It codes for CASRGDRDTEAFL.

Note on this clonotype: One junction end does not reproduce the germline sequence, and a read error may be involved. The gene calls are TRBV10-3 and TRBJ1-1; D perhaps matches TRBD1 (5 bases). The CDR3 contains 14 residues. CDR1 is ENHRY, CDR2 SYGVKD, per germline. CDR3 nucleotides: TGTGCCAGCAGTTACGACAGTCAGGCCACTGAAGCTTTCTTT. Encoded protein: CASSYDSQATEAFF.

The chain combines TRBV5-1 with TRBJ1-1, with D tentatively TRBD1 (5 bases). Deletions cut 2 bases from V and 7 bases from J, with 12 bases between. Germline V gene data show CDR1 as SGHRS and CDR2 as YFSETQ. This CDR3 spans 13 amino acids. This CDR3 reads CASSLFTGGEAFF. CDR3 coding DNA: TGCGCCAGCAGCTTATTCACGGGGGGTGAAGCTTTCTTT.

This clonotype was seen many times. The chain couples TRBV7-9 to TRBJ2-7, with D perhaps given as TRBD1 or TRBD2 (7 bases each). CDR1 and CDR2 (germline): SEHNR, FQNEAQ (reference sequence). V lost 4 bases and J 7 bases, leaving 29 bases between the germline ends. The CDR3 is 18 amino acids. This CDR3 is CASSSPLRGQAGVREQYF. The CDR3 DNA follows: TGTGCCAGCAGCTCACCCCTAAGGGGGCAGGCGGGAGTGCGAGAGCAGTACTTC.

The gene calls are TRBV20-1 and TRBJ1-5; TRBD1 matches at 11 bases. Germline values: CDR1 DFQATT, CDR2 SNEGSKA (reference sequence). The CDR3 extends over 13 amino acids. V lost 5 bases and J lost 4; bases outside the gene matches: 1. The CDR3 nucleotides read TGCAGTGCTTGGGACAGGGGGAATCAGCCCCAGCATTTT. This translates into CSAWDRGNQPQHF.

Points on this clonotype: A read error may be the cause here, since a much bigger clone is one base away. This sequence joins TRBV9 and TRBJ1-1, with a weak D call TRBD1 (5 bases). CDR3 length: 14 residues. CDR1 is SGDLS and CDR2 is YYNGEE in the germline V gene. V lost 0 bases to trimming and J lost 4 bases, with 10 bases between them. As DNA, the CDR3 is TGTGCCAGCAGCGTAGAAGGGGAGGGCACTGAAGCTTTCTTT. Translated: CASSVEGEGTEAFF.

This chain links TRBV20-1 with TRBJ2-7; weak D call: TRBD2 (5 bases). The CDR3 covers 14 residues. Germline loops: CDR1 DFQATT, CDR2 SNEGSKA (reference sequence). V was shortened by 4 bases and J by 9 bases, with 22 bases between the two germline ends. The CDR3 spells CSATTGRDPDTQYF. CDR3 bases: TGCAGTGCTACTACGGGAAGGGATCCAGATACGCAGTACTTC.

This clonotype was recorded at least ten times. The CDR3 reads CASSVAEVNTEAFF. In DNA, the CDR3 is TGTGCCAGCAGTGTTGCGGAGGTGAACACTGAAGCTTTCTTT. V is TRBV9 and J is TRBJ1-1; D gene ambiguous. Germline lookup yields CDR1 SGDLS and CDR2 YYNGEE. V was trimmed by 5 bases and J by 0 bases, leaving 11 bases between them. The CDR3 is 14 residues long.

This chain uses TRBV29-1 with TRBJ2-7; maybe TRBD1 (5 bases). The CDR3 is 13 amino acids. Germline values: CDR1 SQVTM, CDR2 ANQGSEA. The ends were cut back, 7 bases at V and 6 bases at J, with 19 bases in the middle. CDR3 DNA sequence: TGCAGCGCTGGAGACCCTACAGGCCTCGAGCAGTACTTC. This translates into CSAGDPTGLEQYF.

In nucleotides, the CDR3 is TGTGCCAGCAGTGAGGGGGGACAGGGTCATCAGCCCCAGCATTTT. Protein product: CASSEGGQGHQPQHF. The chain carries TRBV2 and TRBJ1-5; 9 bases are shared with TRBD1. V trimming: 3 bases; J trimming: 5 bases; junction bases outside the gene matches: 5. This CDR3 is built from 15 residues. Germline CDR1 SNHLY, CDR2 FYNNEI.

The J gene is TRBJ2-2, the V gene TRBV19, with D tentatively TRBD1 (5 bases). V lost 9 bases and J 5 bases, leaving 22 bases between the germline ends. The CDR3 contains 16 residues. CDR1 is LNHDA, CDR2 SQIVND, per germline (reference sequence). In DNA, the CDR3 is TGTGCCAGCGGGCAGTGGGGCCAAAGAAAAACCGGGGAGCTGTTTTTT. Translation gives CASGQWGQRKTGELFF.